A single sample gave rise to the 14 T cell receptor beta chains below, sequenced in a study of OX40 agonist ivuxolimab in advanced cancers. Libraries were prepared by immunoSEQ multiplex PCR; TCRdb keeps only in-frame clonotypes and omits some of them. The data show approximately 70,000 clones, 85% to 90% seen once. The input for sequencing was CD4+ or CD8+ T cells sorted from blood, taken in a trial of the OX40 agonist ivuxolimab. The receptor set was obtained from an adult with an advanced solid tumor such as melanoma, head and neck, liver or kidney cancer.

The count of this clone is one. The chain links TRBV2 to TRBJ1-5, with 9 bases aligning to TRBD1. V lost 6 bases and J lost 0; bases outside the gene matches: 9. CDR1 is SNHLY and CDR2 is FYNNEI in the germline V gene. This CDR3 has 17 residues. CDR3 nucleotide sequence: TGTGCCAGCAGCACTACAGGGGGCGGAAATAGCAATCAGCCCCAGCATTTT. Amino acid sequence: CASSTTGGGNSNQPQHF.

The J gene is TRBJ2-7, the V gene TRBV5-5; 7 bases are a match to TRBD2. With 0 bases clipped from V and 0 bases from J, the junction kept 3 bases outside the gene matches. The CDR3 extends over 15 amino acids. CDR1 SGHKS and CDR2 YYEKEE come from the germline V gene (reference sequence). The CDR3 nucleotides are TGTGCCAGCAGCTTGGATGGCGGGAGCTCCTACGAGCAGTACTTC. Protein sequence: CASSLDGGSSYEQYF.

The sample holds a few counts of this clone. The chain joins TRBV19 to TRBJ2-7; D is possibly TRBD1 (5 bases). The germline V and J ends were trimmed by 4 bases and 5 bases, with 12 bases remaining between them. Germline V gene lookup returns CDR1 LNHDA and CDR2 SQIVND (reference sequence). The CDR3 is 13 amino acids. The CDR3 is CASSTDTLDEQYF. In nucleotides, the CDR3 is TGTGCCAGTAGTACGGACACCCTCGACGAGCAGTACTTC.

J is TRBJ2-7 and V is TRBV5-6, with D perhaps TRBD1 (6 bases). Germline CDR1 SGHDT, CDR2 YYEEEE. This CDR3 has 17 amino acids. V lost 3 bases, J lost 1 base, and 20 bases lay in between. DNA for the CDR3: TGTGCCAGCAGCTCCCTTCCGGTGCAGGGGCTATCCTACGAGCAGTACTTC. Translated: CASSSLPVQGLSYEQYF.

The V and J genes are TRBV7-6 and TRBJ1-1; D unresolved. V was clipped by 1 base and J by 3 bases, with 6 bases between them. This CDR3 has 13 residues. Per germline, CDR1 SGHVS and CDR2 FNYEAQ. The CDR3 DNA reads TGTGCCAGCAGCTTAGAAAGGTACACTGAAGCTTTCTTT. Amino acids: CASSLERYTEAFF.

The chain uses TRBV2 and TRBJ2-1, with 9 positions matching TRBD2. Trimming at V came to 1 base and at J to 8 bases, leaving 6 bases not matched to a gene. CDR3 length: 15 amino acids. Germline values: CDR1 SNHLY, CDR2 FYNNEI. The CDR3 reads CASSEEGGRAHEQFF. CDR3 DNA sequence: TGTGCCAGCAGTGAAGAGGGCGGGAGGGCCCATGAGCAGTTCTTC.

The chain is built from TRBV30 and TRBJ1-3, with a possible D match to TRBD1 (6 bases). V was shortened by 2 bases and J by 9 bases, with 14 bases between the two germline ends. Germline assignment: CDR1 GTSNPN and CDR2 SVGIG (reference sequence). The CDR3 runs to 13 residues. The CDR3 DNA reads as TGTGCCTGGAGTTTCGGGGGGCGCTCCACCATATATTTT. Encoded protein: CAWSFGGRSTIYF. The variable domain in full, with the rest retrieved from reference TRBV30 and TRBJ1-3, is SQTIHQWPATLVQPVGSPLSLECTVEGTSNPNLYWYRQAAGRGLQLLFYSVGIGQISSEVPQNLSASRPQDRQFILSSKKLLLSDSGFYLCAWSFGGRSTIYFGEGSWLTVV.

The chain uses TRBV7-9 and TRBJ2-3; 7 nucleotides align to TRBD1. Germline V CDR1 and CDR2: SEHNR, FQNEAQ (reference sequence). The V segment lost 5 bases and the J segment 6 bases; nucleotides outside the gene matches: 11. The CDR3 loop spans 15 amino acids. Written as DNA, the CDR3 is TGTGCCAGCAGCCCTTTGGACAGGCCGGGGGATACGCAGTATTTT. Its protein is CASSPLDRPGDTQYF. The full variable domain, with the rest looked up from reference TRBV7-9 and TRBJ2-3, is DTGVSQNPRHKITKRGQNVTFRCDPISEHNRLYWYRQTLGQGPEFLTYFQNEAQLEKSRLLSDRFSAERPKGSFSTLEIQRTEQGDSAMYLCASSPLDRPGDTQYFGPGTRLTVL.

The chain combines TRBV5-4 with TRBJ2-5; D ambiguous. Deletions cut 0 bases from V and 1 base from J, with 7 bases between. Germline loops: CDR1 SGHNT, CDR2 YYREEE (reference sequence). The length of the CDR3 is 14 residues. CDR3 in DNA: TGTGCCAGCAGCTTGGCTCCGTTCCAAGAGACCCAGTACTTC. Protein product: CASSLAPFQETQYF. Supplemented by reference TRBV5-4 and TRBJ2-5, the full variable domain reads ETGVTQSPTHLIKTRGQQVTLRCSSQSGHNTVSWYQQALGQGPQFIFQYYREEENGRGNFPPRFSGLQFPNYSSELNVNALELDDSALYLCASSLAPFQETQYFGPGTRLLVL.

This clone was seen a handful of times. The CDR3 bases are TGTGCCATCAGTGACCGGAGGGACAATGAGCAGTTCTTC. Translation gives CAISDRRDNEQFF. The rearrangement uses TRBV10-3 and TRBJ2-1, with D possibly being TRBD2 (6 bases). Germline lookup yields CDR1 ENHRY and CDR2 SYGVKD. V lost 3 bases, J lost 5 bases, and 8 bases lay in between. The CDR3 consists of 13 residues.

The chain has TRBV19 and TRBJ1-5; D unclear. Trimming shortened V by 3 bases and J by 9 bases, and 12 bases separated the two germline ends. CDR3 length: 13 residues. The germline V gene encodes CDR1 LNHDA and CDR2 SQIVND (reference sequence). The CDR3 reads CASSITVPGPQHF. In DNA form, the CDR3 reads TGTGCCAGTAGTATCACAGTGCCCGGGCCCCAGCATTTT.

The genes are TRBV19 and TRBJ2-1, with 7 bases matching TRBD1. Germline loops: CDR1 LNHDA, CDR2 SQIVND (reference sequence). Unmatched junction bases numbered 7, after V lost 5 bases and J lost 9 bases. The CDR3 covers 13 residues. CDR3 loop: CASSGTDRAEQFF. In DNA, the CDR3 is TGTGCCAGTAGTGGCACCGACAGGGCTGAGCAGTTCTTC.

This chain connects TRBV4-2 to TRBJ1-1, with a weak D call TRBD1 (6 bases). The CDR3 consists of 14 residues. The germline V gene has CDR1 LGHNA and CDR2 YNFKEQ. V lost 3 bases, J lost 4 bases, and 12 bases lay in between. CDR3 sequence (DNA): TGTGCCAGCAGCCATCGGGACATTCCCACTGAAGCTTTCTTT. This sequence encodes CASSHRDIPTEAFF.

The CDR3 nucleotides are TGTGCCAGCAGCCCCAGGGGGAGGACCACAGATACGCAGTATTTT. Translating it yields CASSPRGRTTDTQYF. The genes are TRBV7-3 and TRBJ2-3; the D gene is possibly TRBD1 (7 bases). The CDR3 sequence is 15 residues long. With 5 bases removed from V and 2 bases from J, the gap between germline ends came to 14 bases. Germline V gives CDR1 SGHTA, CDR2 FQGTGA.